This TCR beta chain was profiled in a study of T cells in Graves' hyperthyroidism and ophthalmopathy. CDR3 length: 13 amino acids. Deletions cut 10 bases from V and 2 bases from J, with 14 bases between. Germline V gene sequence: CDR1 ENHRY, CDR2 SYGVKD. Amplification yielded TCR beta CDR3 regions, with RNA transcripts as the source. First-round RT-PCR of the TCR CDR3 relied on the HTBI primer set. TCRdb used MiXCR to reprocess the multiplex PCR reads, holding one entry per CDR3 protein. The repertoire includes 250,000 to 300,000 distinct CDR3 sequences, roughly 15% of them detected once, and 10% to 15% sits in the top ten. A roughly 10 ml volume of fresh peripheral blood provided the PBMCs.

Material: blood. This sequence originates from a woman in her 40s with Graves' hyperthyroidism that later progressed to Graves' ophthalmopathy. The rearrangement joins TRBV10-3 to TRBJ1-1; unclear D gene. CDR3 region: CATSTAGNTEAFF. The CDR3 bases are TGTGCCACCTCGACCGCAGGAAACACTGAAGCTTTCTTT.